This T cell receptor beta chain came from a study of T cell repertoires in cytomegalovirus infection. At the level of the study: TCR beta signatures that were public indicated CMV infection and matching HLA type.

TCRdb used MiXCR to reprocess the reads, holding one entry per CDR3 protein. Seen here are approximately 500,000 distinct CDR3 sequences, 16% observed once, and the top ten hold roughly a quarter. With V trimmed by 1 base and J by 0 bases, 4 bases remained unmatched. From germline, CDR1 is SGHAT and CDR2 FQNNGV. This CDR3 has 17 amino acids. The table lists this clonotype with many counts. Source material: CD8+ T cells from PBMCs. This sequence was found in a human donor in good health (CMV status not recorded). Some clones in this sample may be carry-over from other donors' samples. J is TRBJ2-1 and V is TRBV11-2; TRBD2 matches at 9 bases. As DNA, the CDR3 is TGTGCCAGCAGCTTAGGCAGTAGCGGGAGCTCCTACAATGAGCAGTTCTTC. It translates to CASSLGSSGSSYNEQFF.